These T cell receptor beta chains were read from a single sample in a study of post-analysis software for immune sequencing data. Via MiXCR, TCRdb re-called the PCR reads, giving one row per CDR3 protein. Of about 810,000 distinct CDR3 sequences listed, 53% are singletons. The sequencing input was blood. These receptors all stem from a girl aged 10-17 years with multiple sclerosis. Both conserved end residues are part of each CDR3.

len	v_gene	j_gene	CDR3aa
14	TRBV27	TRBJ2-7	CASGQHRGSYEQYF
17	TRBV5-1	TRBJ2-5	CASSLVRLAGNQETQYF
16	TRBV12-3/TRBV12-4	TRBJ2-7	CASSLRVSGSSYEQYF
15	TRBV15	TRBJ2-5	CATSRTPGPQETQYF
12	TRBV20-1	TRBJ2-7	CSARFLTYEQYF
18	TRBV9	TRBJ2-1	CASSVAFFSGRRDNEQFF
13	TRBV29-1	TRBJ2-5	CSVVGGGPETQYF
12	TRBV20-1	TRBJ2-1	CSARDPYNEQFF
15	TRBV15	TRBJ2-1	CATSREAGVKNEQFF
14	TRBV7-8	TRBJ1-5	CASSPDTLNQPQHF
17	TRBV5-5	TRBJ2-7	CASSLGGGGRASYEQYF
12	TRBV20-1	TRBJ2-1	CSANVQGNEQFF
18	TRBV6-1	TRBJ2-7	CASRPGGGRAVVHYEQYF
14	TRBV7-3	TRBJ1-6	CASSSDGGNSPLHF
15	TRBV5-1	TRBJ2-7	CASSRLGQGSYEQYF
15	TRBV7-9	TRBJ2-7	CASSLGTGGSNEQYF
14	TRBV19	TRBJ2-5	CASRDLTGENEQYF